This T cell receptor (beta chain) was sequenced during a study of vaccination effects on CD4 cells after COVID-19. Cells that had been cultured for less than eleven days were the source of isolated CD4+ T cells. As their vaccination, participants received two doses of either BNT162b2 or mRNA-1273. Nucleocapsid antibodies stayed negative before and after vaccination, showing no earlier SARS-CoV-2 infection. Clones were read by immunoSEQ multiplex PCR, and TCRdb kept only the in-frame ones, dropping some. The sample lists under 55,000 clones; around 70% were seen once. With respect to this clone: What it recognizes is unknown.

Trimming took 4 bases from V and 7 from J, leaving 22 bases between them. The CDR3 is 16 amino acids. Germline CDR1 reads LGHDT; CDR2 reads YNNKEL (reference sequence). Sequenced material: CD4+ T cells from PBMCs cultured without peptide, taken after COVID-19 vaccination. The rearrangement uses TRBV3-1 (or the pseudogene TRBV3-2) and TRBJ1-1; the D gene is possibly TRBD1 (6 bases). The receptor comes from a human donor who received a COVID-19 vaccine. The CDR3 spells CASSRFSGARADEAFF. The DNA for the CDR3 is TGTGCCAGCAGCCGATTTTCAGGGGCCCGGGCTGATGAAGCTTTCTTT.